This entry lists 10 T cell receptor beta chains sequenced from one sample in a study of blood T cell repertoires in COVID-19. Here immunoSEQ multiplex PCR was the method, and the copy in TCRdb shows in-frame clones only, minus some. Of about 400,000 clones listed, roughly 89% are singletons. The source material was peripheral blood. All receptors derive from a woman aged 25 to 39 with acute or convalescent COVID-19.

The rearrangement links TRBV24-1 to TRBJ2-7; D might be TRBD1 (5 bases). The germline V gene has CDR1 KGHDR and CDR2 SFDVKD. The CDR3 loop spans 13 amino acids. Trimming cost V 6 bases and J 1 base, with 9 bases left between them. The CDR3 nucleotides are TGTGCCACCAGTTCCCAGGGATCCTACGAGCAGTACTTC. Translated: CATSSQGSYEQYF.

This chain links TRBV5-1 with TRBJ2-1; 7 bases are shared with TRBD2. This CDR3 region has 15 residues. J lost 2 bases, V lost 4 bases, and 6 bases had no gene match. The germline V gene encodes CDR1 SGHRS and CDR2 YFSETQ. CDR3 protein: CASSGGGFTYNEQFF. DNA of the CDR3: TGCGCCAGCAGCGGCGGGGGTTTCACCTACAATGAGCAGTTCTTC. Filled out from reference TRBV5-1 and TRBJ2-1, the complete variable domain reads KAGVTQTPRYLIKTRGQQVTLSCSPISGHRSVSWYQQTPGQGLQFLFEYFSETQRNKGNFPGRFSGRQFSNSRSEMNVSTLELGDSALYLCASSGGGFTYNEQFFGPGTRLTVL.

For the CDR3, the DNA is TGTGCCAGCAGCCCCACGCGGGATGAGCAGTTCTTC. Protein sequence: CASSPTRDEQFF. The rearrangement joins TRBV9 to TRBJ2-1; possible D gene TRBD2, 5 bases. CDR1 is SGDLS and CDR2 is YYNGEE in the germline V gene. This CDR3 is built from 12 residues. Trimming stripped 4 bases from V and 8 bases from J, with 10 bases between.

This clone was seen only a few times. The chain recombines TRBV29-1 with TRBJ2-1, with 7 bases identical to TRBD1. Germline V lookup: CDR1 SQVTM, CDR2 ANQGSEA. CDR3 size: 11 residues. V gave up 4 bases and J gave up 8 bases; unmatched junction bases: 2. The DNA for the CDR3 is TGCAGCGTTGGACAGGGATATGAGCAGTTCTTC. Its translation is CSVGQGYEQFF.

The chain combines TRBV30 with TRBJ2-5; weak D call: TRBD1 (5 bases). The germline V and J ends were trimmed by 3 bases and 5 bases, with 16 bases remaining between them. CDR1 and CDR2 from the germline V gene are GTSNPN and SVGIG (reference sequence). The CDR3 contains 14 residues. The CDR3 DNA reads TGTGCCTGGAGCCTGACAGCCTTTGGGGAGACCCAGTACTTC. Amino acid sequence: CAWSLTAFGETQYF.

The chain carries TRBV28 and TRBJ1-3, with 9 bases matching TRBD1. Unmatched junction bases numbered 9, after V lost 5 bases and J lost 4 bases. This CDR3 region has 16 residues. Germline assignment: CDR1 MDHEN and CDR2 SYDVKM. The DNA of the CDR3 is TGTGCCAGCAGTCGACAGGGGGAAGTGGGCGGAAACACCATATATTTT. Translation gives CASSRQGEVGGNTIYF.

V gene TRBV7-7 combines with J gene TRBJ2-7; TRBD2 is a possible D gene (6 bases). Looked up from germline, CDR1 is SSHAT and CDR2 is FNYEAQ (reference sequence). CDR3 length: 16 residues. V was clipped by 2 bases and J by 2 bases, with 16 bases between them. CDR3 bases: TGTGCCAGCAGCTTACCCCCCCGGGAGAAGACCTACGAGCAGTACTTC. It translates to CASSLPPREKTYEQYF.

The gene calls are TRBV10-3 and TRBJ2-7; TRBD2 aligns across 12 bases. The junction had 10 bases not matched to a gene; V was cut back by 7 bases and J by 6 bases. CDR1 is ENHRY, CDR2 SYGVKD, per germline. The CDR3 is 15 residues long. CDR3 bases: TGTGCCATCAATACTAGCGGGGGGAGGAGTGGCGAGCAGTACTTC. Protein product: CAINTSGGRSGEQYF.

The chain combines TRBV7-9 with TRBJ2-7, with 8 bases lining up with TRBD1. This CDR3 spans 17 amino acids. The J segment lost 7 bases and the V segment lost 2 bases, leaving 16 bases of the junction unmatched. The germline V gene has CDR1 SEHNR and CDR2 FQNEAQ (reference sequence). In nucleotides, the CDR3 is TGTGCCAGCAGCTTATATCCCCTCCGGGACAGGAGAGGGGAGCAGTACTTC. Its protein is CASSLYPLRDRRGEQYF.

The chain employs TRBV24-1 and TRBJ2-5; 7 bases align to TRBD2. CDR1 is KGHDR, CDR2 SFDVKD, per germline. The CDR3 totals 16 residues. V lost 2 bases, J lost 2 bases, and 7 bases stayed unmatched. The CDR3 DNA reads as TGTGCCACCAGTGATTGGGTCGGGGGGAAGCAAGAGACCCAGTACTTC. Its protein product is CATSDWVGGKQETQYF.